This T cell receptor beta chain appears in the sequencing data of a study of HIV-infected patients and healthy controls. Study results and limitations: Donor HLA types were not determined in the study. Compared with untreated HIV+ repertoires, healthy controls showed roughly threefold more distinct CDR3s and higher Shannon diversity.

The repertoire came from unfractionated whole blood and reflected all unsorted peripheral T cells. Peripheral blood, under 3 ml, was drawn for RNA extraction. Alpha and beta constant-region primers primed reverse transcription of around 500 ng RNA. Alpha and beta chain libraries were made separately by chain-specific third strand synthesis with multiplexing indices. The library got P5 and P7 elements plus a second index, then an approximately 22-cycle PCR. TCRdb ran MiXCR on the 5' RACE reads and lists one entry per CDR3 protein. The table has 15,000 to 20,000 distinct CDR3 sequences, roughly 9% seen once; the top ten hold roughly 7.1%. The table lists this clonotype with many counts. Its antigen is not known. Per germline, CDR1 SEHNR and CDR2 FQNEAQ (reference sequence). The length of the CDR3 is 13 residues. The V end was cut by 6 bases, the J end by 0 bases, with 8 bases between.

The gene calls are TRBV7-9 and TRBJ1-2; no clear D gene. This TCR came from an adult in good health. The sequencing sample was made of blood. In nucleotides, the CDR3 is TGTGCCAGCAGGACCGAGACTAACTATGGCTACACCTTC. As protein: CASRTETNYGYTF.